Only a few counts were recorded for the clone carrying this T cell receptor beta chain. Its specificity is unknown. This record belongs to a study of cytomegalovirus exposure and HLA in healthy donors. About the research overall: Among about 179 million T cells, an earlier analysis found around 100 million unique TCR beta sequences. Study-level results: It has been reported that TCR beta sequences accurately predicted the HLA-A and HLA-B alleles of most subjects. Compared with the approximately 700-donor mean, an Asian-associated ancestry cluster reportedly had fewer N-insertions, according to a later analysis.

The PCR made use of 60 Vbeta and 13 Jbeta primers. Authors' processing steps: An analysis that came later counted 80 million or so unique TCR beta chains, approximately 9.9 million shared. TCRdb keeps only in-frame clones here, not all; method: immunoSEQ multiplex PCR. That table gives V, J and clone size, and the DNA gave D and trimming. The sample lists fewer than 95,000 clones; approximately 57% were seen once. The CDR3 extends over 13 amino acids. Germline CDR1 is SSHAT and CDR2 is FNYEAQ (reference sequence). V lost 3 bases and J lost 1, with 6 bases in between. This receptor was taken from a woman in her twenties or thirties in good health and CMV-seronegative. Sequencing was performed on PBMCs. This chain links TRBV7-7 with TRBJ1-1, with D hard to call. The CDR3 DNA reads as TGTGCCAGCAGCTTCGGTGAGAACACTGAAGCTTTCTTT. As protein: CASSFGENTEAFF.